This T cell receptor (beta chain) was obtained from a study of CD8+CD57+ T cells in acquired aplastic anemia (dated by TCRdb to 2017 to 2018). In the study overall: Extracted DNA from sorted CD4+ and CD8+ cells averaged around 3.5 ug, ranging from about 0.17 to 30 ug. CD8+CD57+ expansion was defined as frequency above the mean frequency observed in healthy subjects. Overall results and qualifications from the work: Patients and healthy controls showed no significant difference in CD8+ Simpson's diversity (P=0.060). Roughly 30 CD8+ CDR3 sequences were found to be shared between patients and controls, but these sequences appeared to be highly expressed in patients and within the immunodominant clones of the patients.

The patients picked for sequencing were ones in whom flow cytometry had shown an expansion of CD8+CD57+ cells. All patients had severe acquired aplastic anemia diagnosed by International Study of Aplastic Anemia and Agranulocytosis and Camitta criteria. At the time blood was sampled, none of the patients had received any therapy. In the study, sorted CD4+ and CD8+ blood T cells from patients with severe aplastic anemia and from healthy subjects underwent deep sequencing of TCR repertoires. Patients were enrolled in the USA under clinicaltrials.gov protocols 00001620, 01623167, 00001397, 00071045, 00081523 and 00961064. Ficoll-Paque density gradient centrifugation was used to isolate peripheral blood mononuclear cells. Before DNA extraction, CD4+ and CD8+ T cells were sorted with FACS or magnetic beads. Cut back by 5 bases and 9 bases, the V and J ends lie 17 bases apart. Measured from the cysteine to the phenylalanine, the CDR3 is 14 residues long. Only the CDR3 DNA stays, 42 bases, in frame from base 1.

Genomic DNA served as template for TCR beta VDJ combination and CDR3 sequence profiling. An Illumina HiSeq 2000 was used for TCR repertoire sequencing. On the authors' methods: Repertoires were assessed using TRBV/TRBJ rearrangement plots, CDR3 size and DJ length profiles, and Simpson's diversity index. The most abundant DNA sequence in the deep sequencing data was taken as the immunodominant clone. CDR3 amino acid sequences were checked for sharing across subjects and were also compared against the VDJdb database and published repertoires. Through fastp at Q25 and MiXCR, TCRdb rebuilt clones from the public reads, retaining in-frame beta chains. Under each unique CDR3 protein, matching rows form one entry showing the most common genes and DNA. These V and J calls rely on TCRdb rather than the paper's analysis. The sample contains 250,000 or so distinct CDR3 sequences, around 46% of them found a single time. Of the sample, 7% to 10% is held by the ten largest clones.

This clonotype was recorded at least ten times. The antigen this receptor binds is unknown. No per-base quality is available; no much larger clone lies one base away. Sequenced input: sorted CD4+, CD8+, or CD8+CD57+ T cells (not recorded which) from PBMCs. The sequence was obtained from a human donor with aplastic anemia. This chain joins TRBV12-3 or TRBV12-4 to TRBJ1-5, with the D gene uncertain. The CDR3 protein: CASSPRTGSGPQHF. The DNA is TGTGCCAGCAGTCCCAGGACGGGTTCGGGGCCCCAGCATTTT.